This T cell receptor (beta chain) comes out of a study of cytomegalovirus exposure and HLA in healthy donors. V was trimmed by 5 bases and J by 5 bases, leaving 21 bases between them. CDR1 is SEHNR and CDR2 is FQNEAQ in the germline V gene (reference sequence). The length of the CDR3 is 16 residues. The PCR employed 60 Vbeta primers together with 13 Jbeta primers. Here immunoSEQ multiplex PCR was the method, and the copy in TCRdb shows in-frame clones only, minus some. The data contain around 200,000 clones, around 84% of them singletons. This chain connects TRBV7-9 to TRBJ2-5, with D perhaps TRBD2 (5 bases). The TCR originated in a woman between 50 and 59 years old in good health and CMV-seropositive. The sequencing sample was made of PBMCs. Written as DNA, the CDR3 is TGTGCCAGCAGCCTTTACCCAGCGGAGGCTCGGGAGACCCAGTACTTC. Protein sequence: CASSLYPAEARETQYF.